The 22 T cell receptor beta chains below all came from one sample that was sequenced in a study of T cell changes during pregnancy in multiple sclerosis. Sequencing was performed with immunoSEQ multiplex PCR; in TCRdb, only in-frame clones are kept and a portion is missing. Among fewer than 140,000 clones listed, about 90% were seen once. This specimen consisted of peripheral blood, obtained after pregnancy. The receptors shown here come from a female donor with multiple sclerosis, enrolled in a pregnancy study.

The chain carries TRBV6-5 and TRBJ1-1; D not certain. The CDR3 is made up of 15 amino acids. With 5 bases removed from V and 0 bases from J, the gap between germline ends came to 13 bases. Germline V gene lookup returns CDR1 MNHEY and CDR2 SVGAGI. The CDR3 region has the DNA TGTGCCAGCAGTAGGAGTGAAACTCTGAACACTGAAGCTTTCTTT. Amino acids: CASSRSETLNTEAFF.

In nucleotides, the CDR3 is TGTGCCAGCAGCTTGACTAGCGGGGGCCGCACAGATACGCAGTATTTT. As protein: CASSLTSGGRTDTQYF. V usage is TRBV5-4 and J usage is TRBJ2-3; 11 bases map to TRBD2. V gave up 1 base and J gave up 1 base; unmatched junction bases: 2. The CDR3 spans 16 residues. The germline CDR1 and CDR2 sequences are SGHNT and YYREEE (reference sequence).

The rearrangement uses TRBV6-5 and TRBJ2-3; a possible D gene is TRBD2 (5 bases). Trimming shortened V by 0 bases and J by 0 bases, and 10 bases separated the two germline ends. The CDR3 consists of 16 residues. Germline V gene data show CDR1 as MNHEY and CDR2 as SVGAGI. The CDR3 DNA reads TGTGCCAGCAGTTACTCGACTACGGCTAGCACAGATACGCAGTATTTT. Amino acids: CASSYSTTASTDTQYF.

This clone was recorded only once. The V gene is TRBV5-6, the J gene TRBJ1-2; TRBD1 matches at 7 bases. Germline V gives CDR1 SGHDT, CDR2 YYEEEE. Trimming removed 0 bases from V and 3 bases from J; junction bases left unmatched: 5. The CDR3 has 15 residues. The CDR3 sequence is CASSLEGARYYGYTF. The CDR3 coding sequence is TGTGCCAGCAGCTTGGAGGGGGCGAGATACTATGGCTACACCTTC. Using reference TRBV5-6 and TRBJ1-2 for the parts outside the CDR3, the full variable domain is DAGVTQSPTHLIKTRGQQVTLRCSPKSGHDTVSWYQQALGQGPQFIFQYYEEEERQRGNFPDRFSGHQFPNYSSELNVNALLLGDSALYLCASSLEGARYYGYTFGSGTRLTVV.

The sample holds a few counts of this clone. This chain links TRBV5-1 with TRBJ1-1; 7 positions match TRBD1. J gave up 5 bases and V 6 bases, and 10 bases lay outside the gene matches. Germline CDR1 reads SGHRS; CDR2 reads YFSETQ. The CDR3 consists of 14 residues. CDR3 sequence (DNA): TGCGCCAGCACCCGGACAGGCCAGGGGACTGAAGCTTTCTTT. This gives the protein CASTRTGQGTEAFF.

J is TRBJ2-1 and V is TRBV5-5; TRBD2 matches 7 bases. CDR1 and CDR2 (germline): SGHKS, YYEKEE (reference sequence). The CDR3 is 15 amino acids. With V trimmed by 2 bases and J by 4 bases, 6 bases remained unmatched. CDR3 DNA: TGTGCCAGCAGCTTTGGTGCTAGCGGTTACAATGAGCAGTTCTTC. It encodes CASSFGASGYNEQFF. The complete variable domain, with remaining parts taken from reference TRBV5-5 and TRBJ2-1, reads DAGVTQSPTHLIKTRGQQVTLRCSPISGHKSVSWYQQVLGQGPQFIFQYYEKEERGRGNFPDRFSARQFPNYSSELNVNALLLGDSALYLCASSFGASGYNEQFFGPGTRLTVL.

This chain joins TRBV7-9 and TRBJ1-6; weak D call: TRBD1 (6 bases). Deletions cut 4 bases from V and 12 bases from J, with 19 bases between. Germline CDR1 and CDR2: SEHNR and FQNEAQ (reference sequence). This CDR3 comprises 15 residues. The CDR3 DNA reads as TGTGCCAGCAGCTCCAGGGGCAGTTCGCAGGGACCCCTCCACTTT. The encoded protein is CASSSRGSSQGPLHF.

This chain links TRBV6-1 with TRBJ2-4; 10 bases fit TRBD1. The CDR3 consists of 13 residues. V lost 8 bases, J lost 8 bases, and 6 bases stayed unmatched. The germline V gene encodes CDR1 MNHNS and CDR2 SASEGT. CDR3 sequence (DNA): TGTGCCAGCGGCGGACAGGGGGGGGACATTCAGTACTTC. Residues: CASGGQGGDIQYF.

The V and J genes are TRBV9 and TRBJ1-2, with TRBD1 matching 8 bases. The CDR3 spans 16 residues. With 3 bases clipped from V and 7 bases from J, the junction kept 14 bases outside the gene matches. Germline-derived CDR1 and CDR2 are SGDLS and YYNGEE. The chain's CDR3 is CASSAALLDRVTGYTF. CDR3 nucleotide sequence: TGTGCCAGCAGCGCCGCCCTATTGGACAGGGTCACTGGCTACACCTTC.

The chain employs TRBV30 and TRBJ1-3, with TRBD1 identical over 8 bases. Trimming removed 3 bases from V and 0 bases from J; junction bases left unmatched: 4. The CDR3 runs to 15 residues. Germline V CDR1 and CDR2: GTSNPN, SVGIG (reference sequence). CDR3 sequence: CAWRDRVFSGNTIYF. CDR3 nucleotide sequence: TGTGCCTGGAGGGACAGGGTTTTCTCTGGAAACACCATATATTTT. Full variable domain (outside the CDR3, taken from reference TRBV30 and TRBJ1-3): SQTIHQWPATLVQPVGSPLSLECTVEGTSNPNLYWYRQAAGRGLQLLFYSVGIGQISSEVPQNLSASRPQDRQFILSSKKLLLSDSGFYLCAWRDRVFSGNTIYFGEGSWLTVV.

In its sample, this clone was seen a few times. Germline and junction disagree at one end, which may indicate a read error. The rearrangement uses TRBV5-1 and TRBJ2-1; TRBD2 might be the D (6 bases). The germline V gene has CDR1 SGHRS and CDR2 YFSETQ. CDR3 length equals 15 residues. CDR3 amino acids: CASRLDYPSYNEQFF. The CDR3 DNA reads as TGCGCCAGCAGGTTGGACTATCCCTCCTACAATGAGCAGTTCTTC.

This clone was detected only once. The CDR3 DNA follows: TGCAGCGTTGAGAGATGGGCTAGCGGGCCCAGCTCCTACGAGCAGTACTTC. Residues: CSVERWASGPSSYEQYF. The gene calls are TRBV29-1 and TRBJ2-7, with 8 bases that match TRBD2. The trim removed 3 bases at V and 0 bases at J, leaving 13 bases unmatched. The CDR3 is made up of 17 amino acids. The germline CDR1 and CDR2 sequences are SQVTM and ANQGSEA.

This clone appeared once. The rearrangement joins TRBV7-9 to TRBJ2-3; tentatively, D is TRBD1 (6 bases). V was cut by 7 bases and J by 10 bases, with 12 bases left in between. The CDR3 loop spans 11 amino acids. Germline V CDR1 and CDR2: SEHNR, FQNEAQ (reference sequence). The CDR3 sequence: CASTPGEAQYF. For the CDR3, the DNA is TGTGCCAGCACCCCAGGGGAAGCGCAGTATTTT. Supplemented by reference TRBV7-9 and TRBJ2-3, the full variable domain reads DTGVSQNPRHKITKRGQNVTFRCDPISEHNRLYWYRQTLGQGPEFLTYFQNEAQLEKSRLLSDRFSAERPKGSFSTLEIQRTEQGDSAMYLCASTPGEAQYFGPGTRLTVL.

As for this clone: Within the sample, other DNA sequences also encode this same CDR3. The gene calls are TRBV9 and TRBJ2-3; D remains ambiguous. In germline, CDR1 is SGDLS, CDR2 YYNGEE. The CDR3 extends over 12 amino acids. V was cut by 0 bases and J by 5 bases, with 4 bases left in between. The CDR3 loop is CASSVGGDTQYF. The CDR3 nucleotides are TGTGCCAGCAGCGTAGGCGGAGATACGCAGTATTTT.

This clone has only a few counts. This chain connects TRBV29-1 to TRBJ2-1; perhaps TRBD2 as D (5 bases). Trimming removed 4 bases at V and 9 bases at J, with 10 bases between. Germline loops: CDR1 SQVTM, CDR2 ANQGSEA. The CDR3 consists of 11 residues. The CDR3 coding sequence is TGCAGCGTTGCCAGGCGGGCTGAGCAGTTCTTC. Its translation: CSVARRAEQFF.

The chain is built from TRBV7-2 and TRBJ2-5; TRBD2 aligns across 7 bases. The CDR3 totals 15 residues. Germline V lookup: CDR1 SGHTA, CDR2 FQGNSA. J gave up 0 bases and V 5 bases, and 6 bases lay outside the gene matches. The CDR3: CASSKWGGYQETQYF. Written as DNA, the CDR3 is TGTGCCAGCAGCAAGTGGGGAGGGTACCAAGAGACCCAGTACTTC.

The rearrangement joins TRBV29-1 to TRBJ1-1, with 7 bases fitting TRBD1. Germline V gene data show CDR1 as SQVTM and CDR2 as ANQGSEA. The J segment lost 1 base and the V segment lost 7 bases, leaving 12 bases of the junction unmatched. This CDR3 comprises 15 residues. This chain's CDR3 is CSARMEGAGNTEAFF. In DNA form, the CDR3 reads TGCAGCGCCCGAATGGAGGGGGCGGGGAACACTGAAGCTTTCTTT.

With regard to this clone: Other DNA sequences from this sample encode an identical CDR3 as well. CDR3 residues: CASSYAGQGTEAFF. The CDR3 region has the DNA TGTGCCAGCAGTTACGCCGGGCAGGGAACTGAAGCTTTCTTT. The chain combines TRBV6-6 with TRBJ1-1; maybe TRBD1 (5 bases). V was pared by 2 bases and J by 5 bases, with 12 bases between. The CDR3 has 14 residues. Germline V gene sequence: CDR1 MNHNY, CDR2 SVGAGI (reference sequence).

The DNA for the CDR3 is TGTGCCAGCAGGGACGGAGGAACCTACGAGCAGTACTTC. It is translated as CASRDGGTYEQYF. The V and J genes are TRBV2 and TRBJ2-7, with D possibly being TRBD2 (5 bases). The germline V gene encodes CDR1 SNHLY and CDR2 FYNNEI. There are 13 residues in the CDR3. Trimming stripped 6 bases from V and 2 bases from J, with 11 bases between.

The chain carries TRBV28 and TRBJ2-5, with 8 bases lining up with TRBD1. Germline lookup yields CDR1 MDHEN and CDR2 SYDVKM. Losses at the gene ends were 7 bases for V and 5 bases for J; bases not matched to a gene: 6. The CDR3 totals 13 residues. DNA of the CDR3: TGTGCCAGCAACTCAGGGGGCCGGGAGACCCAGTACTTC. This codes for CASNSGGRETQYF.

This CDR3 reads CASSRQGLTNTEAFF. CDR3 nucleotides: TGTGCCAGCTCCCGACAGGGGCTAACGAACACTGAAGCTTTCTTT. The chain joins TRBV11-1 to TRBJ1-1; 8 nucleotides align to TRBD1. This CDR3 is 15 amino acids long. Per the germline V gene, CDR1 is SGHAT and CDR2 is FQDESV (reference sequence). Trimming at V came to 8 bases and at J to 1 base, leaving 9 bases not matched to a gene.

For the CDR3, the DNA is TGCGCCAGCAGCTTGGGACAGGGGGTTGAGTATTTT. Translated, it gives CASSLGQGVEYF. The chain uses TRBV5-1 and TRBJ2-3; 9 bases fit TRBD1. After removal of 0 bases from V and 13 bases from J, the junction contained 3 bases not matched to a gene. This CDR3 comprises 12 residues. Looked up from germline, CDR1 is SGHRS and CDR2 is YFSETQ.